The 28 T cell receptor beta chains reported below all come from one sample, sequenced in a study of cytomegalovirus exposure and HLA in healthy donors. PCR used 60 Vbeta primers and 13 Jbeta primers. Profiling relied on immunoSEQ multiplex PCR, and the TCRdb table lists in-frame clones only, not all of them. Of 150,000 or so clones listed, roughly three quarters are singletons. Sequenced material: PBMCs. These TCRs come from a woman aged 50 to 65 in good health and CMV-seropositive.

The rearrangement links TRBV4-1 to TRBJ1-1; TRBD1 aligns across 12 bases. The CDR3 contains 15 residues. Germline CDR1 and CDR2: MGHRA and YSYEKL. V dropped 3 bases and J dropped 4; count of bases not matched to a gene: 3. CDR3 amino acids: CASSQGQGAITEAFF. The CDR3 DNA sequence: TGCGCCAGCAGCCAGGGACAGGGGGCGATCACTGAAGCTTTCTTT.

The chain recombines TRBV5-4 with TRBJ2-3, with 11 bases lining up with TRBD2. The CDR3 has 17 residues. Per the germline V gene, CDR1 is SGHNT and CDR2 is YYREEE (reference sequence). Trimming removed 0 bases from V and 8 bases from J; junction bases left unmatched: 11. Here the CDR3 DNA reads TGTGCCAGCAGCTTGGAACTAGCGGGAGCCGAATCTGCTACGCAGTATTTT. This gives the protein CASSLELAGAESATQYF.

The V and J genes are TRBV28 and TRBJ1-5, with D unclear. Between the trimmed V and J ends, which lost 2 bases and 5 bases, there was a span of 10 bases. Germline CDR1 reads MDHEN; CDR2 reads SYDVKM. The CDR3 length is 14 residues. The CDR3 loop is CASSLTRPDQPQHF. The CDR3 DNA reads TGTGCCAGCAGTTTAACACGCCCAGATCAGCCCCAGCATTTT.

As concerns this clone: This CDR3 is also generated by other DNA sequences in the sample. Written as DNA, the CDR3 is TGTGCCAGCAGTACAGGGAACACTGAAGCTTTCTTT. Its translation: CASSTGNTEAFF. The rearrangement uses TRBV28 and TRBJ1-1, with D maybe TRBD1 (5 bases). Germline V gives CDR1 MDHEN, CDR2 SYDVKM. CDR3 length: 12 amino acids. V gave up 5 bases and J gave up 1 base, with 5 bases separating them.

A single count supports this clone. V gene TRBV6-4 combines with J gene TRBJ2-2, with D unresolved. The CDR3 has 13 residues. Between the trimmed V and J ends, which lost 0 bases and 4 bases, there was a span of 3 bases. Germline CDR1 is MRHNA and CDR2 is SNTAGT. The CDR3 protein is CASSDSSTGELFF. The CDR3, as DNA: TGTGCCAGCAGTGACTCCAGCACCGGGGAGCTGTTTTTT.

The V gene is TRBV5-5, the J gene TRBJ1-1, with unresolved D. The CDR3 length is 14 residues. The V end lost 0 bases, the J end lost 2 bases, and 8 bases lay between the germline ends. Germline V CDR1 and CDR2: SGHKS, YYEKEE (reference sequence). This CDR3 reads CASSLANINTEAFF. The CDR3 DNA follows: TGTGCCAGCAGCTTGGCCAACATAAACACTGAAGCTTTCTTT.

The chain is built from TRBV30 and TRBJ1-5; TRBD1 might be the D (5 bases). The CDR3 has 14 residues. V was trimmed by 4 bases and J by 0 bases, leaving 10 bases between them. Germline values: CDR1 GTSNPN, CDR2 SVGIG (reference sequence). The CDR3 nucleotides are TGTGCCTGGACAGGGAAATATAGCAATCAGCCCCAGCATTTT. Residues: CAWTGKYSNQPQHF.

This chain links TRBV6-6 with TRBJ2-5; a weak D match, TRBD1 (6 bases). The CDR3 length is 14 residues. In germline, CDR1 is MNHNY, CDR2 SVGAGI (reference sequence). Trimming shortened V by 2 bases and J by 5 bases, and 12 bases separated the two germline ends. In nucleotides, the CDR3 is TGTGCCAGCAGTTACGAGGGGGTCCGGGAGACCCAGTACTTC. It encodes CASSYEGVRETQYF.

About this clone itself: One end of the junction varies from germline; a read error may be responsible. This chain uses TRBV7-9 with TRBJ2-6; TRBD1 matches 9 bases. Germline loops: CDR1 SEHNR, CDR2 FQNEAQ (reference sequence). The CDR3 has 16 amino acids. The CDR3 DNA reads TGTGCCAGCAGCTTACTACAGACAGGGGGGATGAACGGCCTGACTTTC. Translation: CASSLLQTGGMNGLTF.

The chain carries TRBV6-1 and TRBJ1-6; 7 nucleotides line up with TRBD1. V lost 2 bases to trimming and J lost 7 bases; unmatched junction nucleotides: 5. The CDR3 spans 15 residues. Germline V gene data show CDR1 as MNHNS and CDR2 as SASEGT. As DNA, the CDR3 is TGTGCCAGCAGTGAAATTGGGACAGACAATTCACCCCTCCACTTT. It encodes CASSEIGTDNSPLHF.

The chain employs TRBV18 and TRBJ1-1; no clear D gene. The germline V gene encodes CDR1 KGHSH and CDR2 LQKENI. The CDR3 extends over 14 amino acids. V was clipped by 2 bases and J by 4 bases, with 11 bases between them. CDR3 DNA: TGTGCCAGCTCACCAGTCTCGGGTAGCACTGAAGCTTTCTTT. Translation: CASSPVSGSTEAFF.

J is TRBJ2-7 and V is TRBV18; the match to TRBD1 covers 9 bases. This CDR3 has 14 amino acids. The junction had 7 bases not matched to a gene; V was cut back by 5 bases and J by 5 bases. Germline lookup yields CDR1 KGHSH and CDR2 LQKENI. The CDR3 protein is CASSSRDREDEQYF. CDR3 in DNA: TGTGCCAGCTCATCCCGGGACAGGGAGGACGAGCAGTACTTC.

The chain is built from TRBV12-5 and TRBJ1-6, with D possibly matching TRBD1 (6 bases). The CDR3 consists of 14 residues. The V end lost 6 bases, the J end lost 7 bases, and 13 bases lay between the germline ends. CDR1 and CDR2 from the germline V gene are LGHNT and FRNRAP. CDR3 sequence reads: CASGSGVANSPLHF. In DNA form, the CDR3 reads TGTGCTAGTGGCTCAGGGGTTGCGAATTCACCCCTCCACTTT. The full variable domain, rest sourced from reference TRBV12-5 and TRBJ1-6, is DARVTQTPRHKVTEMGQEVTMRCQPILGHNTVFWYRQTMMQGLELLAYFRNRAPLDDSGMPKDRFSAEMPDATLATLKIQPSEPRDSAVYFCASGSGVANSPLHFGNGTRLTVT.

The chain links TRBV30 to TRBJ1-1; TRBD1 matches 9 bases. Germline V gives CDR1 GTSNPN, CDR2 SVGIG (reference sequence). J was trimmed by 0 bases and V by 0 bases; bases with no gene match: 20. The CDR3 runs 21 residues. The CDR3 loop reads CAWSVRLQGARRGDMNTEAFF. The CDR3 nucleotides are TGTGCCTGGAGTGTAAGGTTACAGGGGGCACGCCGAGGGGACATGAACACTGAAGCTTTCTTT.

This clone showed up just a few times. The chain employs TRBV10-1 and TRBJ2-7; 15 nucleotides match TRBD2. V gave up 6 bases and J gave up 7 bases; unmatched junction bases: 13. The CDR3 spans 17 residues. The germline CDR1 and CDR2 sequences are WNHNN and SYGVQD (reference sequence). Here the CDR3 reads CASSRDRTSGGAGEQYF. CDR3 nucleotides: TGCGCCAGCAGCCGGGACAGGACTAGCGGGGGGGCGGGAGAGCAGTACTTC.

The chain combines TRBV4-3 with TRBJ1-2; 10 bases align to TRBD1. The CDR3 loop spans 15 amino acids. The germline V gene has CDR1 LGHNA and CDR2 YSLEER. With 4 bases clipped from V and 1 base from J, the junction kept 3 bases outside the gene matches. CDR3 nucleotides: TGCGCCAGCAGCCGGGGACAGGGGATTAACTATGGCTACACCTTC. It translates to CASSRGQGINYGYTF.

This chain uses TRBV5-1 with TRBJ1-2; maybe TRBD1 (6 bases). Trimming removed 0 bases from V and 5 bases from J, with 14 bases in between. The CDR3 length is 15 residues. The V gene's germline CDR1 is SGHRS and CDR2 YFSETQ. CDR3 residues: CASSLAPSGDYGYTF. CDR3 nucleotides: TGCGCCAGCAGCTTGGCACCTTCAGGGGATTATGGCTACACCTTC.

The chain is built from TRBV5-1 and TRBJ1-1, with TRBD1 matching 9 bases. Germline CDR1 is SGHRS and CDR2 is YFSETQ. V gave up 1 base and J gave up 3 bases; unmatched junction bases: 4. This CDR3 has 15 amino acids. In DNA, the CDR3 is TGCGCCAGCAGCTTGACAGGGGGCTTGGACACTGAAGCTTTCTTT. It yields the protein CASSLTGGLDTEAFF.

V gene TRBV7-9 combines with J gene TRBJ1-1, with a tentative D call TRBD1 (5 bases). Trimming pared 5 bases from V and 6 bases from J, leaving 16 bases between. CDR3 length: 14 amino acids. The V gene's germline CDR1 is SEHNR and CDR2 FQNEAQ (reference sequence). The CDR3 spells CASSHGGSGAEAFF. The CDR3 DNA is TGTGCCAGCAGCCATGGGGGGTCCGGCGCTGAAGCTTTCTTT.

This chain uses TRBV7-6 with TRBJ2-3; D possibly corresponds to TRBD2 (5 bases). Germline CDR1 and CDR2: SGHVS and FNYEAQ. The CDR3 length is 16 residues. V shed 1 base and J shed 2 bases, with 13 bases lying between them. The chain's CDR3 is CASSLDPSPITDTQYF. The CDR3 DNA is TGTGCCAGCAGCTTAGATCCTAGCCCCATCACAGATACGCAGTATTTT.

The chain recombines TRBV28 with TRBJ2-1, with 9 bases matching TRBD1. The CDR3 covers 14 residues. Germline trimming cut 5 bases from V and 9 bases from J; bases unmatched to any gene: 8. Germline-derived CDR1 and CDR2 are MDHEN and SYDVKM. The CDR3 DNA is TGTGCCAGCAGTCCACCGGGACAGGGAGGTGAGCAGTTCTTC. This gives the protein CASSPPGQGGEQFF.

The genes are TRBV2 and TRBJ2-5; 9 positions agree with TRBD2. The CDR3 runs to 16 residues. V was pared by 7 bases and J by 5 bases, with 14 bases of the junction left unmatched. CDR1 is SNHLY and CDR2 is FYNNEI in the germline V gene. CDR3 coding DNA: TGTGCCAGCACCGGAGGGCGGGGGGGCGTTTCGGAGACCCAGTACTTC. Its protein product is CASTGGRGGVSETQYF.

The chain joins TRBV2 to TRBJ2-4, with TRBD1 matching 7 bases. The germline V gene has CDR1 SNHLY and CDR2 FYNNEI. After removal of 6 bases from V and 8 bases from J, the junction contained 7 bases not matched to a gene. CDR3 length equals 13 residues. The CDR3 sequence: CASRATGTDIQYF. CDR3 nucleotides: TGTGCCAGCAGGGCGACAGGGACGGACATTCAGTACTTC.

The rearrangement links TRBV7-9 to TRBJ2-7; D is unresolved. The germline V gene encodes CDR1 SEHNR and CDR2 FQNEAQ (reference sequence). V lost 1 base and J lost 3, with 4 bases in between. CDR3 length: 12 amino acids. CDR3 bases: TGTGCCAGCAGCTTAGAACTCTACGAGCAGTACTTC. It translates to CASSLELYEQYF.

This clone was counted a few times. The V and J genes are TRBV11-2 and TRBJ1-2, with a possible D match to TRBD1 (5 bases). CDR1 is SGHAT, CDR2 FQNNGV, per germline. The V end lost 3 bases, the J end lost 6 bases, and 8 bases lay between the germline ends. This CDR3 contains 12 residues. The CDR3 protein is CASSLEGNGYTF. CDR3 coding DNA: TGTGCCAGCAGCTTGGAGGGGAATGGCTACACCTTC.

V and J are TRBV10-3 and TRBJ2-1; D gene unclear. V lost 0 bases and J 4 bases, leaving 7 bases between the germline ends. Germline CDR1 and CDR2: ENHRY and SYGVKD. The CDR3 has 14 residues. CDR3 in amino acids: CAISESAMYNEQFF. The CDR3 coding sequence is TGTGCCATCAGTGAGTCGGCCATGTACAATGAGCAGTTCTTC.

Of note for this clone: The identical CDR3 is also encoded by other nucleotide sequences in the sample. V and J are TRBV6-5 and TRBJ2-3; 12 positions match TRBD2. In germline, CDR1 is MNHEY, CDR2 SVGAGI. Trimming took 5 bases from V and 1 from J; bases not matched to a gene: 1. The CDR3 runs 15 residues. CDR3 region: CASSRLAGGTDTQYF. DNA of the CDR3: TGTGCCAGCAGTCGACTAGCGGGAGGCACAGATACGCAGTATTTT.

V and J are TRBV5-5 and TRBJ2-7, with D possibly being TRBD1 (6 bases). V lost 1 base and J lost 4, with 12 bases in between. Per the germline V gene, CDR1 is SGHKS and CDR2 is YYEKEE (reference sequence). The CDR3 has 14 amino acids. Written as DNA, the CDR3 is TGTGCCAGCAGCTTGCCCCGGGACACGTACGAGCAGTACTTC. It yields the protein CASSLPRDTYEQYF.